This is a list of T cell receptor beta chains from one sample in a study of T cell repertoires in cytomegalovirus infection. Using its own MiXCR run on the reads, TCRdb lists one record per CDR3 protein. The sample contains around 260,000 distinct CDR3 sequences, 9.1% of which appear only once. The sequenced sample was PBMCs. The source of these receptors is a human donor in good health (CMV status not recorded). Some clones in this sample may be carry-over from other donors' samples. The CDR3 runs from the conserved cysteine through the conserved F or W. Each record gives: D gene, J gene, clone size, V gene, CDR3 protein, CDR3 DNA. A D gene is named only where the DNA matches it firmly. Clone size is given for some rows only: seen once, a few or many times, or a class if the clone is expanded.

TRBD2,TRBJ2-5,-,TRBV2,CASSDRGTSGRVRETQYF,TGTGCCAGCAGCGACAGAGGGACTAGCGGGAGGGTACGAGAGACCCAGTACTTC
-,TRBJ1-1,many,TRBV7-2,CASSLEAGGFTEAFF,TGTGCCAGCAGCTTAGAGGCGGGGGGCTTTACTGAAGCTTTCTTT
-,TRBJ2-3,many,TRBV7-2,CASQPGWTDTQYF,TGTGCCAGCCAACCGGGCTGGACAGATACGCAGTATTTT
-,TRBJ2-1,few,TRBV12-3/TRBV12-4,CASSLREYEQFF,TGTGCCAGCAGTTTAAGGGAATATGAGCAGTTCTTC
TRBD1,TRBJ2-3,many,TRBV7-2,CASSIYRGPTDTQYF,TGTGCCAGCAGCATATACAGGGGTCCGACAGATACGCAGTATTTT
-,TRBJ2-2,many,TRBV7-8,CASSLLSGSVGELFF,TGTGCCAGCAGCTTACTATCAGGGTCCGTCGGGGAGCTGTTTTTT
-,TRBJ1-2,many,TRBV6-1,CASRASGTHLYSGYGYTF,TGTGCCAGCAGAGCCTCCGGGACACATCTTTATTCTGGCTATGGCTACACCTTC
-,TRBJ1-1,-,TRBV27,CASSLTGTRAFF,TGTGCCAGCAGCCTGACCGGGACAAGGGCTTTCTTT
TRBD1,TRBJ2-1,many,TRBV6-2/TRBV6-3,CASSYGARGIFEQFF,TGTGCCAGCAGTTACGGGGCCAGGGGGATTTTTGAGCAGTTCTTC
TRBD1,TRBJ2-1,many,TRBV12-3/TRBV12-4,CASSLKTGSNEQFF,TGTGCCAGCAGTTTAAAGACAGGGTCCAATGAGCAGTTCTTC
-,TRBJ1-5,many,TRBV7-9,CASSPVGGANNQPQHF,TGTGCCAGCAGTCCTGTTGGGGGGGCCAACAATCAGCCCCAGCATTTT
TRBD2,TRBJ2-3,many,TRBV7-2,CASSLALAGDADTQYF,TGTGCCAGCAGCTTGGCACTAGCGGGGGACGCAGATACGCAGTATTTT
-,TRBJ1-6,many,TRBV28,CASSPGGQSSYNSPLHF,TGTGCCAGCAGTCCCGGGGGGCAAAGCTCCTATAATTCACCCCTCCACTTT
TRBD1,TRBJ2-7,many,TRBV7-2,CASSSWTGLGYEQYF,TGTGCCAGCAGCTCCTGGACAGGGCTAGGTTACGAGCAGTACTTC
-,TRBJ2-1,many,TRBV11-1,CASKNARHNEQFF,TGTGCCAGCAAAAATGCCCGACACAATGAGCAGTTCTTC
-,TRBJ2-7,few,TRBV3-1,CASSAGGEQYF,TGTGCCAGCAGCGCTGGGGGGGAGCAGTACTTC
-,TRBJ2-1,few,TRBV15,CATSRDSTYNEQFF,TGTGCCACCAGCAGAGATAGCACCTACAATGAGCAGTTCTTC
-,TRBJ1-1,many,TRBV7-2,CASSSRGGAGNTEAFF,TGTGCCAGCAGCTCACGGGGGGGTGCAGGGAACACTGAAGCTTTCTTT
-,TRBJ1-5,-,TRBV7-9,CASSSAGSSNQPQHF,TGTGCCAGCAGCTCAGCGGGGTCTAGCAATCAGCCCCAGCATTTT
-,TRBJ1-3,few,TRBV20-1,CSARNPDSLSIGNTIYF,TGCAGTGCTAGAAACCCCGACAGCCTATCTATTGGAAACACCATATATTTT
-,TRBJ2-5,-,TRBV5-6,CASSIKVLQETQYF,TGTGCCAGCAGCATAAAAGTCCTCCAAGAGACCCAGTACTTC
TRBD1,TRBJ2-1,many,TRBV12-3/TRBV12-4,CASRGQGVSGEQFF,TGTGCCAGCAGAGGACAGGGGGTTTCGGGTGAGCAGTTCTTC
-,TRBJ1-1,few,TRBV7-2,CASSLVGTKNTEAFF,TGTGCCAGCAGCTTAGTAGGGACTAAGAACACTGAAGCTTTCTTT
-,TRBJ1-1,many,TRBV7-2,CASSLVRVGGNTEAFF,TGTGCCAGCAGCTTAGTGCGCGTCGGGGGGAACACTGAAGCTTTCTTT
-,TRBJ1-2,-,TRBV7-2,CASSLGGLAAYGYTF,TGTGCCAGCAGCTTGGGGGGGTTGGCGGCGTATGGCTACACCTTC
-,TRBJ2-1,-,TRBV14,CASSQVLGHEQFF,TGTGCCAGCAGCCAAGTTCTGGGTCATGAGCAGTTCTTC
-,TRBJ2-6,many,TRBV13,CASSPGEGSGANVLTF,TGTGCCAGCAGCCCCGGCGAGGGCTCTGGGGCCAACGTCCTGACTTTC